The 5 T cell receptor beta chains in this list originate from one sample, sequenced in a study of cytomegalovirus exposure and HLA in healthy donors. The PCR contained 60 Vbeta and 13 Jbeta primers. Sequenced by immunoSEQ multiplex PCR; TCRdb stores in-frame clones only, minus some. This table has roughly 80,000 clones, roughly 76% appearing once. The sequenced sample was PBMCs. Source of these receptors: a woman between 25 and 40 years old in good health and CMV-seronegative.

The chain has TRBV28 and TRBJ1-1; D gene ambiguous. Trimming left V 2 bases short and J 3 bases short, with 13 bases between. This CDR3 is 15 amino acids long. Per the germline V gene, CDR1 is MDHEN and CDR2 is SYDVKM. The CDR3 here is CASSLPPLADTEAFF. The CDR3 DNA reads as TGTGCCAGCAGTTTACCCCCTTTGGCGGACACTGAAGCTTTCTTT. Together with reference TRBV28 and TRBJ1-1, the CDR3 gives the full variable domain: DVKVTQSSRYLVKRTGEKVFLECVQDMDHENMFWYRQDPGLGLRLIYFSYDVKMKEKGDIPEGYSVSREKKERFSLILESASTNQTSMYLCASSLPPLADTEAFFGQGTRLTVV.

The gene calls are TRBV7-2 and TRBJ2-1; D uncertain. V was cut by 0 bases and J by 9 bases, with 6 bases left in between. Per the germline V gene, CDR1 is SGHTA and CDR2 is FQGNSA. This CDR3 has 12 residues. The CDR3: CASSLASREQFF. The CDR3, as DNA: TGTGCCAGCAGCTTAGCTTCCCGTGAGCAGTTCTTC.

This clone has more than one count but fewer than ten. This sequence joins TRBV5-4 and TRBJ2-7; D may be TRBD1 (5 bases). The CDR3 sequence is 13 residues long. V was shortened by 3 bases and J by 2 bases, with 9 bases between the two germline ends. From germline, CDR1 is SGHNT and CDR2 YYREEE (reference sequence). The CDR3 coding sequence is TGTGCCAGCAGCTGGGGCCCGGCCTACGAGCAGTACTTC. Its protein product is CASSWGPAYEQYF.

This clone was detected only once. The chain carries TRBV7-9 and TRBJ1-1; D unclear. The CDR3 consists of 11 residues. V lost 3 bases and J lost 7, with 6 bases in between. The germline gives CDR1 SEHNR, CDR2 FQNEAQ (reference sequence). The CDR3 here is CASSFIYEAFF. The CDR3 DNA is TGTGCCAGCAGCTTTATCTATGAAGCTTTCTTT.

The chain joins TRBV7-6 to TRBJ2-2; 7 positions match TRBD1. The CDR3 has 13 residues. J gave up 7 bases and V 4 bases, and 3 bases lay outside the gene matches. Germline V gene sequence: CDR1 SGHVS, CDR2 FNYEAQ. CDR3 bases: TGTGCCAGCAGCTCAACAGGGGACGGGGAGCTGTTTTTT. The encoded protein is CASSSTGDGELFF.